One sample yielded the 21 T cell receptor beta chains listed below, sequenced in a study of vaccination effects on CD4 cells after COVID-19. These receptors have no known antigen. TCRdb keeps only in-frame clones here, not all; method: immunoSEQ multiplex PCR. The profile shows around 50,000 clones, over 60% of them singletons. The culture ran for about 11 days, and then CD4+ T cells were isolated. This individual contracted SARS-CoV-2 between March and December 2020, as verified by PCR. Participants were vaccinated with two doses of either the BNT162b2 or mRNA-1273 vaccine. This material consisted of CD4+ T cells from PBMCs cultured without peptide, taken after COVID-19 vaccination. Receptors were obtained from a human donor who had a prior SARS-CoV-2 infection.

V gene TRBV11-2 combines with J gene TRBJ2-5; D may be TRBD2 (7 bases). V lost 2 bases and J 5 bases, leaving 15 bases between the germline ends. The CDR3 covers 15 residues. Germline V gene sequence: CDR1 SGHAT, CDR2 FQNNGV. Written as DNA, the CDR3 is TGTGCCAGCAGCTTAACGGGGGGCGTTGGGGAGACCCAGTACTTC. Residues: CASSLTGGVGETQYF.

The V gene is TRBV21-1, the J gene TRBJ1-2; no check of the table's D call, TRBD1, against the DNA was made. TRBV21-1 represents a pseudogene. CDR3 length: 15 residues. In DNA form, the CDR3 reads TGTGCCAGCAGCATTTCGCGTAGGGGCCCCTATGGCTACACCTTC. This encodes CASSISRRGPYGYTF.

The V gene is TRBV19, the J gene TRBJ2-1; maybe TRBD1 (5 bases). Trimming removed 9 bases from V and 2 bases from J, with 11 bases in between. Germline V CDR1 and CDR2: LNHDA, SQIVND (reference sequence). The CDR3 sequence is 13 residues long. Here the CDR3 DNA reads TGTGCCAGCAGTGTAGGGGCCTACAATGAGCAGTTCTTC. Amino acids: CASSVGAYNEQFF. Using reference TRBV19 and TRBJ2-1 for the parts outside the CDR3, the full variable domain is DGGITQSPKYLFRKEGQNVTLSCEQNLNHDAMYWYRQDPGQGLRLIYYSQIVNDFQKGDIAEGYSVSREKKESFPLTVTSAQKNPTAFYLCASSVGAYNEQFFGPGTRLTVL.

The chain links TRBV9 to TRBJ2-5; 7 nucleotides line up with TRBD2. This CDR3 comprises 14 residues. Germline V lookup: CDR1 SGDLS, CDR2 YYNGEE. The J segment lost 3 bases and the V segment lost 3 bases, leaving 5 bases of the junction unmatched. The CDR3 is CASSEGLQKETQYF. The CDR3 DNA reads as TGTGCCAGCAGCGAGGGACTACAGAAAGAGACCCAGTACTTC.

The V call is TRBV11-3, the J call TRBJ2-7; D remains ambiguous. Trimming pared 0 bases from V and 2 bases from J, leaving 8 bases between. Germline assignment: CDR1 SGHNT and CDR2 YENEEA. The CDR3 is 14 amino acids. This CDR3 is CASSLEVYTYEQYF. The CDR3 region has the DNA TGTGCCAGCAGCTTAGAGGTATACACCTACGAGCAGTACTTC.

The J gene is TRBJ2-7, the V gene TRBV5-5, with D possibly TRBD1 on 5 matching bases. Trimming pared 0 bases from V and 1 base from J, leaving 11 bases between. From germline, CDR1 is SGHKS and CDR2 YYEKEE (reference sequence). This CDR3 has 15 amino acids. The CDR3, as DNA: TGTGCCAGCAGCTTGGGGGGCTGGGGTTCCTACGAGCAGTACTTC. Translating it yields CASSLGGWGSYEQYF.

The V call is TRBV7-3, the J call TRBJ2-1, with D perhaps matching TRBD2 (7 bases). Trimming shortened V by 9 bases and J by 10 bases, and 16 bases separated the two germline ends. The germline V gene encodes CDR1 SGHTA and CDR2 FQGTGA. The CDR3 has 12 amino acids. CDR3 DNA: TGTGCCAGTAGTCTAAGGGGGGGAGAGCAGTTCTTC. Translating gives CASSLRGGEQFF.

The chain carries TRBV7-2 and TRBJ2-7; 9 bases are a match to TRBD1. The CDR3 runs 14 residues. The trim removed 6 bases at V and 6 bases at J, leaving 9 bases unmatched. Germline V gene data show CDR1 as SGHTA and CDR2 as FQGNSA. The CDR3 DNA sequence: TGTGCCAGCAGGCCCCCGGGACAGGGTCGCGAGCAGTACTTC. Protein sequence: CASRPPGQGREQYF.

The chain joins TRBV18 to TRBJ1-1; D is uncertain. This CDR3 region has 15 residues. Germline V lookup: CDR1 KGHSH, CDR2 LQKENI. Trimming stripped 4 bases from V and 5 bases from J, with 17 bases between. For the CDR3, the DNA is TGTGCCAGCTCACAATTGGTTGGAGGTGCGACTGAAGCTTTCTTT. Translating it yields CASSQLVGGATEAFF.

This clone was observed once. The chain has TRBV18 and TRBJ2-5, with D perhaps assigned TRBD1 or TRBD2 (5 bases each). V shed 2 bases and J shed 5 bases, with 15 bases lying between them. CDR3 size: 15 residues. Germline values: CDR1 KGHSH, CDR2 LQKENI. The CDR3 bases are TGTGCCAGCTCACCAGGGACGGTTTCGGGGGAGACCCAGTACTTC. This encodes CASSPGTVSGETQYF.

This chain joins TRBV5-4 and TRBJ1-6, with TRBD1 identical over 8 bases. V shed 0 bases, J shed 10 bases, and the junction held 6 bases outside the gene matches. There are 15 residues in the CDR3. Germline assignment: CDR1 SGHNT and CDR2 YYREEE (reference sequence). CDR3 region: CASSLETGEDSPLHF. The CDR3 bases are TGTGCCAGCAGCTTGGAGACAGGGGAGGACTCACCCCTCCACTTT.

The chain carries TRBV5-6 and TRBJ2-3; D gene ambiguous. This CDR3 spans 13 amino acids. The V gene lost 1 base and the J gene lost 6 bases, with 9 bases spanning the gap. The germline V gene encodes CDR1 SGHDT and CDR2 YYEEEE. CDR3 region: CASSLPLFDTQYF. The CDR3 nucleotides read TGTGCCAGCAGCTTGCCCCTATTTGATACGCAGTATTTT.

The V and J genes are TRBV24-1 and TRBJ2-7, with TRBD1 matching over 7 bases. The germline V gene encodes CDR1 KGHDR and CDR2 SFDVKD. J lost 7 bases, V lost 7 bases, and 12 bases had no gene match. The CDR3 runs 14 residues. The CDR3 DNA follows: TGTGCCACCAGCGAGGCTGACAGGGTTGGAGAGCAGTACTTC. Its translation: CATSEADRVGEQYF.

This chain connects TRBV2 to TRBJ1-1; no definite D call. The ends were cut back, 1 base at V and 5 bases at J, with 5 bases in the middle. The germline V gene encodes CDR1 SNHLY and CDR2 FYNNEI. This CDR3 has 12 residues. This chain's CDR3 is CASSEVGTEAFF. The CDR3 DNA reads as TGTGCCAGCAGTGAAGTAGGGACTGAAGCTTTCTTT.

The chain carries TRBV7-2 and TRBJ1-2; a possible D gene is TRBD1 (5 bases). The germline CDR1 and CDR2 sequences are SGHTA and FQGNSA. This CDR3 has 16 amino acids. V shed 1 base and J shed 8 bases, with 20 bases lying between them. The CDR3 sequence is CASSLGYTLGGGGYTF. CDR3 DNA: TGTGCCAGCAGCTTAGGATACACCCTCGGGGGAGGGGGCTACACCTTC.

The chain links TRBV25-1 to TRBJ1-4; D is possibly TRBD1 (5 bases). From germline, CDR1 is MGHDK and CDR2 SYGVNS. Between the trimmed V and J ends, which lost 6 bases and 0 bases, there was a span of 11 bases. This CDR3 has 15 residues. In nucleotides, the CDR3 is TGTGCCAGCAGGGGGACGTCCACAACTAATGAAAAACTGTTTTTT. Its protein is CASRGTSTTNEKLFF.

This chain links TRBV2 with TRBJ2-5, with 10 bases matching TRBD2. The V and J ends lost 2 bases and 5 bases, in that order; junction bases with no gene match: 5. The CDR3 spans 15 residues. Germline assignment: CDR1 SNHLY and CDR2 FYNNEI. The DNA of the CDR3 is TGTGCCAGCAGTGAAAGAAGCGGGGGGGCGGAGACCCAGTACTTC. It is translated as CASSERSGGAETQYF.

The count of this clone is one. V and J are TRBV27 and TRBJ2-5, with D possibly being TRBD1 (5 bases). The V and J ends lost 1 base and 5 bases respectively, with 17 bases between them. Germline V lookup: CDR1 MNHEY, CDR2 SMNVEV (reference sequence). The CDR3 is made up of 16 amino acids. The CDR3: CASSLYFLGLGETQYF. The CDR3 coding sequence is TGTGCCAGCAGTTTATACTTTCTGGGGCTCGGGGAGACCCAGTACTTC.

The V and J genes are TRBV5-1 and TRBJ2-3, with D perhaps given as TRBD1 or TRBD2 (6 bases each). Trimming removed 0 bases from V and 0 bases from J, with 11 bases in between. Per the germline V gene, CDR1 is SGHRS and CDR2 is YFSETQ. The CDR3 is 16 amino acids. The CDR3 DNA sequence: TGCGCCAGCAGCTTGGATGGGGGGCTTAGCACAGATACGCAGTATTTT. Amino acids: CASSLDGGLSTDTQYF.

The rearrangement uses TRBV2 and TRBJ2-3, with D possibly matching TRBD2 (6 bases). In germline, CDR1 is SNHLY, CDR2 FYNNEI. The CDR3 sequence is 16 residues long. The V gene lost 3 bases and the J gene lost 5 bases, with 18 bases spanning the gap. CDR3 loop: CASSDWRGDNGDTQYF. The CDR3 DNA is TGTGCCAGCAGTGATTGGCGGGGAGATAATGGAGATACGCAGTATTTT.

The rearrangement uses TRBV28 and TRBJ1-2, with D maybe TRBD1 (6 bases). The CDR3 loop spans 12 amino acids. V lost 5 bases to trimming and J lost 7 bases, with 11 bases between them. CDR1 MDHEN and CDR2 SYDVKM come from the germline V gene. The CDR3 DNA follows: TGTGCCAGCAGTCAGACAGGCTTTGGCTACACCTTC. It specifies CASSQTGFGYTF.